Described below is a single TCR beta chain sequence and its context. Its binding antigen is unknown. There are no base qualities to consult, and no much larger clone falls within one base. Participants in the prospective study were enrolled through a virtual design, were aged about 18 to 89 years, and lived in roughly 26 United States geographic areas. In the prospective study, participants were assigned to cohorts based on the clinical history participants reported in a screening survey and a study questionnaire. Mobile phlebotomists in the prospective study collected whole blood, serum and a nasopharyngeal or oropharyngeal swab from every participant. Over a 2-month period, participants in the prospective study had the option of providing additional blood draws and questionnaires. Before DNA extraction, blood samples from the prospective study were shipped at room temperature or frozen. The sample originates from a study of blood T cell repertoires in COVID-19 (dated by TCRdb to 2020 to 2021). Turning to the overall study: Recovered participants in ImmuneRACE Cohort 3 were defined as having two consecutive negative NP/OP PCR tests, clearance from a healthcare professional, or resolution of symptoms. The prospective study material was composed of cDNA or gDNA derived from T cells, B-cell-depleted T cells, or PBMCs. Sample metadata almost always included a de-identified subject ID, COVID-19 status, age in years and sex. The dataset comprised deeply sampled blood TCRbeta repertoires from subjects exposed to, actively infected with, or recovered from COVID-19. Samples from collaborators originated in the United States, Italy and Spain and spanned both the acute and convalescent phases of COVID-19. Where available, HLA class I and class II types were obtained from metadata supplied by the sample provider rather than from assay-based typing. A freely available public database, intended as a resource for researchers studying the immune response to SARS-CoV-2, is where the repertoires were released. Samples came from the ongoing ImmuneRACE study (first 160 participants) plus 1,254 subjects from 6 global collaborators. Findings and caveats that apply to the study as a whole: How much clinical and demographic metadata was included differed by source and by participant, and the metadata was provided uncurated.

TCRbeta CDR3 regions were amplified from genomic DNA using the immunoSEQ Assay, a bias-controlled multiplex PCR. Processing in the source paper ran as follows. Nucleated cell counts per sample were estimated from amplification of reference gene primers within the assay. To quantify the absolute abundance of each unique TCRbeta CDR3 rearrangement, sequence reads were collapsed and filtered. For each sample, productive Simpson clonality was calculated by taking the square root of Simpson's diversity index across productive rearrangements. TCRdb obtained this table from immuneACCESS and retained in-frame rearrangements with V and J assigned. These tables miss some clones; where compared with another copy, unresolved V genes account for less than half of the shortfall, and the remainder is unexplained. V and J calls and clone size are given by that table; D and trimming were obtained from the DNA. A total of more than 300,000 clones appear in this sample, about 89% of them only once. The ten top clones hold around 2% of the sample.

The CDR3 numbers 16 residues from cysteine through phenylalanine. Solely the CDR3 DNA is kept, with 48 bases framed from the first base. Trimming at the junction amounts to 2 bases on V and 0 bases on J, and the germline ends lie 13 bases apart. CDR1 and CDR2 were assigned from the germline V gene as SGHAT and FQNNGV. The sequencing sample was made of PBMCs or T cells enriched from blood (not recorded which). This receptor was obtained from a man between 40 and 49 years old in a cohort exposed to, infected with or recovered from COVID-19 (not recorded which). The chain employs TRBV11-2 and TRBJ2-5; TRBD1 is perhaps the D gene, given 6 matching bases. The CDR3 region: CASSLSRTAYQETQYF. The sequenced DNA is TGTGCCAGCAGCTTATCCCGGACAGCTTACCAAGAGACCCAGTACTTC.